These 29 T cell receptor beta chains were sequenced from one sample in a study of human T cells and chemical hapten exposure. Time point given: pre-sensitization, week 0. Treatment: therapeutic diphenylcyclopropenone sensitization with weekly scalp DPC. One entry per CDR3 protein results from TCRdb running MiXCR on the RACE reads. The sample lists more than 300,000 distinct CDR3 sequences, 5.1% occurring once. The source was whole blood, collected in connection with sensitization to the hapten diphenylcyclopropenone (DPC). The receptors here all came from a woman between 50 and 59 years old with alopecia areata. Some clones in this sample may be carry-over from other donors' samples.

The table lists this clonotype with many counts. The chain is built from TRBV18 and TRBJ1-3, with D perhaps TRBD1 (5 bases). This CDR3 comprises 16 residues. Germline V gives CDR1 KGHSH, CDR2 LQKENI. The V and J ends lost 2 bases and 0 bases respectively, with 11 bases between them. The chain's CDR3 is CASSPWTPDSGNTIYF. The CDR3 DNA follows: TGTGCCAGCTCACCATGGACACCCGACTCTGGAAACACCATATATTTT. Using reference TRBV18 and TRBJ1-3 for the parts outside the CDR3, the full variable domain is NAGVMQNPRHLVRRRGQEARLRCSPMKGHSHVYWYRQLPEEGLKFMVYLQKENIIDESGMPKERFSAEFPKEGPSILRIQQVVRGDSAAYFCASSPWTPDSGNTIYFGEGSWLTVV.

This clonotype was observed at least ten times. V gene TRBV9 combines with J gene TRBJ2-1, with 8 nucleotides matching TRBD1. The germline V gene has CDR1 SGDLS and CDR2 YYNGEE. The CDR3 has 15 residues. Losses at the gene ends were 0 bases for V and 5 bases for J; bases not matched to a gene: 4. The CDR3 sequence: CASSVGGTGHNEQFF. The CDR3 DNA reads as TGTGCCAGCAGCGTAGGTGGGACAGGACACAATGAGCAGTTCTTC.

At least ten counts were recorded for this clonotype. The chain has TRBV7-9 and TRBJ2-3; 9 positions agree with TRBD1. Germline V gene data show CDR1 as SEHNR and CDR2 as FQNEAQ (reference sequence). This CDR3 has 15 residues. Trimming took 2 bases from V and 4 from J; bases not matched to a gene: 4. CDR3 protein: CASSLRQGEADTQYF. DNA of the CDR3: TGTGCCAGCAGCTTACGACAGGGGGAGGCAGATACGCAGTATTTT.

This clonotype has ten or more counts. Mismatch with germline at one junction end may stem from a read error. The rearrangement links TRBV20-1 to TRBJ1-6, with TRBD1 matching over 8 bases. The V gene's germline CDR1 is DFQATT and CDR2 SNEGSKA (reference sequence). CDR3 length equals 11 residues. The CDR3 nucleotides are TGCAGTGCCGACTGGACAGGGCGGCCAAACTTT. It encodes CSADWTGRPNF.

This clonotype was seen at least ten times. The chain has TRBV18 and TRBJ2-7; 9 nucleotides align to TRBD2. Losses at the gene ends were 1 base for V and 6 bases for J; bases not matched to a gene: 10. There are 16 residues in the CDR3. The germline V gene has CDR1 KGHSH and CDR2 LQKENI. For the CDR3, the DNA is TGTGCCAGCTCACCACGGCTGGGACTAGCAACCGGCGAGCAGTACTTC. Translated: CASSPRLGLATGEQYF.

This clonotype was observed at least ten times. This chain connects TRBV11-2 to TRBJ2-3; tentative D call: TRBD1 (5 bases). Looked up from germline, CDR1 is SGHAT and CDR2 is FQNNGV. V lost 2 bases, J lost 0 bases, and 6 bases lay in between. The CDR3 consists of 14 residues. The CDR3 DNA reads as TGTGCCAGCAGCTTAAGGGGTAGCACAGATACGCAGTATTTT. It specifies CASSLRGSTDTQYF. The full variable domain, in which reference TRBV11-2 and TRBJ2-3 provide the parts outside the CDR3, is EAGVAQSPRYKIIEKRQSVAFWCNPISGHATLYWYQQILGQGPKLLIQFQNNGVVDDSQLPKDRFSAERLKGVDSTLKIQPAKLEDSAVYLCASSLRGSTDTQYFGPGTRLTVL.

This clonotype was recorded at least ten times. This chain connects TRBV4-1 to TRBJ2-7, with 7 nucleotides matching TRBD1. Germline V lookup: CDR1 MGHRA, CDR2 YSYEKL. Trimming took 1 base from V and 0 from J; bases not matched to a gene: 0. CDR3 length equals 14 residues. The CDR3 DNA follows: TGCGCCAGCAGCCAAGGGGACAGCTCCTACGAGCAGTACTTC. Residues: CASSQGDSSYEQYF.

The genes are TRBV4-2 and TRBJ2-3, with no clear D. The CDR3 has 15 residues. Germline V gene sequence: CDR1 LGHNA, CDR2 YNFKEQ. V was pared by 1 base and J by 4 bases, with 12 bases between. CDR3 nucleotides: TGTGCCAGCAGCCAAGGCGGTGGGTTCTCAGATACGCAGTATTTT. Amino acids: CASSQGGGFSDTQYF.

This clonotype was detected many times. This rearrangement joins TRBV29-1 to TRBJ1-2; D unresolved. CDR1 and CDR2 from the germline V gene are SQVTM and ANQGSEA. V gave up 5 bases and J gave up 1 base, with 8 bases separating them. The CDR3 sequence is 12 residues long. CDR3 in DNA: TGCAGCGTTCCTACAGATAACTATGGCTACACCTTC. Translating gives CSVPTDNYGYTF.

The sample holds many counts of this clonotype. The V and J genes are TRBV10-3 and TRBJ2-2; D gene ambiguous. The germline V and J ends were trimmed by 5 bases and 4 bases, with 11 bases remaining between them. The germline CDR1 and CDR2 sequences are ENHRY and SYGVKD. The CDR3 has 14 residues. The CDR3 bases are TGTGCCATCAGTTTAAAAGGAGTCACCGGGGAGCTGTTTTTT. It is translated as CAISLKGVTGELFF.

Only a few counts were recorded for this clonotype. The chain joins TRBV24-1 to TRBJ2-2; D is unresolved. This CDR3 spans 13 amino acids. The V gene's germline CDR1 is KGHDR and CDR2 SFDVKD. V lost 4 bases to trimming and J lost 3 bases, with 5 bases between them. CDR3 nucleotide sequence: TGTGCCACCAGTGACCAGTACACCGGGGAGCTGTTTTTT. Its protein product is CATSDQYTGELFF.

This clonotype was found a few times. CDR3 nucleotides: TGTGCCAGCAGCGTAGCGACTAGCGCAGATACGCAGTATTTT. Translated, it gives CASSVATSADTQYF. V usage is TRBV9 and J usage is TRBJ2-3; the match to TRBD2 covers 8 bases. The germline V gene encodes CDR1 SGDLS and CDR2 YYNGEE. The CDR3 totals 14 residues. The V segment lost 0 bases and the J segment 4 bases; nucleotides outside the gene matches: 1.

This clonotype was detected many times. This chain joins TRBV12-3 or TRBV12-4 and TRBJ2-2; 9 bases match TRBD1. The CDR3 extends over 15 amino acids. Unmatched junction bases numbered 6, after V lost 4 bases and J lost 6 bases. CDR3: CASSWDRATAGELFF. The CDR3 DNA sequence: TGTGCCAGCAGTTGGGACAGGGCGACAGCCGGGGAGCTGTTTTTT.

This clonotype was detected only a few times. The chain links TRBV9 to TRBJ1-1; D remains ambiguous. CDR3 size: 13 residues. Germline CDR1 and CDR2: SGDLS and YYNGEE. V was pared by 4 bases and J by 5 bases, with 12 bases between. As DNA, the CDR3 is TGTGCCAGCAGCACCCACGGCGAAACTGAAGCTTTCTTT. Its translation: CASSTHGETEAFF.

This clonotype was seen at least ten times. This sequence joins TRBV18 and TRBJ2-3; 12 nucleotides match TRBD2. Germline loops: CDR1 KGHSH, CDR2 LQKENI. This CDR3 region has 17 residues. J lost 2 bases, V lost 3 bases, and 6 bases had no gene match. The CDR3 loop is CASSPDWTSGTTDTQYF. The CDR3 DNA is TGTGCCAGCTCACCTGACTGGACTAGCGGGACCACAGATACGCAGTATTTT.

This clonotype was counted a few times. V gene TRBV2 combines with J gene TRBJ1-3, with TRBD1 identical over 8 bases. Germline CDR1 is SNHLY and CDR2 is FYNNEI. The CDR3 is made up of 16 amino acids. The V and J ends lost 6 bases and 0 bases, in that order; junction bases with no gene match: 7. CDR3 bases: TGTGCCAGCAGAGCCGGGACAGGAGTCTCTGGAAACACCATATATTTT. It codes for CASRAGTGVSGNTIYF. Together with reference TRBV2 and TRBJ1-3, the CDR3 gives the full variable domain: EPEVTQTPSHQVTQMGQEVILRCVPISNHLYFYWYRQILGQKVEFLVSFYNNEISEKSEIFDDQFSVERPDGSNFTLKIRSTKLEDSAMYFCASRAGTGVSGNTIYFGEGSWLTVV.

V gene TRBV12-2 combines with J gene TRBJ1-6. TRBV12-2 is a pseudogene segment. This CDR3 is built from 16 residues. CDR3 amino acids: CASRFEESSYNSPLHF. In DNA, the CDR3 is TGTGCAAGTCGCTTTGAGGAAAGCTCCTATAATTCACCCCTCCACTTT.

The sample holds many counts of this clonotype. CDR3 sequence reads: CASSYRASGVADTQYF. In nucleotides, the CDR3 is TGTGCCAGCAGTTACAGGGCTAGCGGGGTGGCAGATACGCAGTATTTT. The V gene is TRBV6-5, the J gene TRBJ2-3, with 9 bases that match TRBD2. CDR3 size: 16 residues. The J segment lost 4 bases and the V segment lost 2 bases, leaving 7 bases of the junction unmatched. Germline CDR1 reads MNHEY; CDR2 reads SVGAGI.

This clonotype was detected only a few times. The chain couples TRBV20-1 to TRBJ2-3, with 7 bases identical to TRBD2. Germline V CDR1 and CDR2: DFQATT, SNEGSKA (reference sequence). The CDR3 sequence is 17 residues long. In DNA form, the CDR3 reads TGCAGCGGGACTAACCCTAAGAAGACGGGAGCCTCAGATACGCAGTATTTT. This encodes CSGTNPKKTGASDTQYF.

This clonotype came up many times. The chain couples TRBV4-3 to TRBJ1-1; 10 bases agree with TRBD1. V lost 3 bases, J lost 8 bases, and 6 bases stayed unmatched. The CDR3 totals 14 residues. Germline CDR1 LGHNA, CDR2 YSLEER. CDR3 sequence (DNA): TGCGCCAGCAGCCACCTGTCGGGACAGGGGGAAGCTTTCTTT. Translated: CASSHLSGQGEAFF.

This clonotype was observed a few times. The chain has TRBV19 and TRBJ1-5; tentatively, D is TRBD1 (5 bases). CDR1 LNHDA and CDR2 SQIVND come from the germline V gene (reference sequence). The V and J ends lost 1 base and 2 bases respectively, with 12 bases between them. The length of the CDR3 is 16 residues. This CDR3 is CASSIVEGIRNQPQHF. The CDR3 nucleotides are TGTGCCAGTAGTATAGTGGAGGGGATACGCAATCAGCCCCAGCATTTT.

This clonotype occurred a few times. CDR3 DNA sequence: TGCGCCAGCAGCCAGGAGGGACAGGACTACGAGCAGTACTTC. This codes for CASSQEGQDYEQYF. The chain is built from TRBV4-1 and TRBJ2-7, with TRBD1 identical over 8 bases. This CDR3 comprises 14 residues. V shed 3 bases, J shed 3 bases, and the junction held 4 bases outside the gene matches. Per the germline V gene, CDR1 is MGHRA and CDR2 is YSYEKL.

The gene calls are TRBV7-9 and TRBJ1-2; no firm D call. Germline assignment: CDR1 SEHNR and CDR2 FQNEAQ (reference sequence). Trimming stripped 5 bases from V and 4 bases from J, with 11 bases between. This CDR3 is 13 amino acids long. This CDR3 reads CASSLPNGYGYTF. The DNA of the CDR3 is TGTGCCAGCAGCCTACCTAATGGCTATGGCTACACCTTC.

As concerns this clonotype: It may be a read error: a sequence one base away is much more abundant. The chain joins TRBV7-6 to TRBJ2-3; maybe TRBD2 (7 bases). Germline V lookup: CDR1 SGHVS, CDR2 FNYEAQ. This CDR3 has 15 amino acids. V lost 1 base and J lost 2, with 10 bases in between. The CDR3: CASSLDGGPTDTQYF. The CDR3 DNA reads TGTGCCAGCAGCTTAGACGGGGGGCCCACAGATACGCAGTATTTT.

This clonotype was detected only a few times. The chain carries TRBV7-9 and TRBJ2-6, with D unresolved. Trimming took off 0 bases at V and 2 bases at J, with 11 bases between the two ends. The germline V gene encodes CDR1 SEHNR and CDR2 FQNEAQ (reference sequence). The CDR3 consists of 17 residues. CDR3 residues: CASSLALGVTGANVLTF. The CDR3 nucleotides read TGTGCCAGCAGCTTAGCTCTCGGAGTTACTGGGGCCAACGTCCTGACTTTC.

This clonotype appeared many times. V gene TRBV5-1 combines with J gene TRBJ2-3; D gene ambiguous. The CDR3 totals 13 residues. Trimming cost V 3 bases and J 2 bases, with 7 bases left between them. Germline V gene sequence: CDR1 SGHRS, CDR2 YFSETQ. CDR3 DNA sequence: TGCGCCAGCAGCTCAGGAGTCACAGATACGCAGTATTTT. It specifies CASSSGVTDTQYF. Full variable domain (missing parts from reference TRBV5-1 and TRBJ2-3): KAGVTQTPRYLIKTRGQQVTLSCSPISGHRSVSWYQQTPGQGLQFLFEYFSETQRNKGNFPGRFSGRQFSNSRSEMNVSTLELGDSALYLCASSSGVTDTQYFGPGTRLTVL.

This clonotype was counted between two and nine times. The chain is built from TRBV2 and TRBJ1-2; tentative D call: TRBD1 (5 bases). The CDR3 extends over 14 amino acids. Germline V gene sequence: CDR1 SNHLY, CDR2 FYNNEI. V was pared by 6 bases and J by 5 bases, with 16 bases between. CDR3 nucleotide sequence: TGTGCCAGCAGCCCCAAGGGGACGGATTATGGCTACACCTTC. Protein product: CASSPKGTDYGYTF.

This rearrangement joins TRBV12-3 or TRBV12-4 to TRBJ2-5; D unclear. This CDR3 has 14 amino acids. Trimming took off 6 bases at V and 4 bases at J, with 15 bases between the two ends. CDR3 in amino acids: CASSRAVGLETQYF. CDR3 nucleotides: TGTGCCAGCAGCCGGGCGGTGGGGTTAGAGACCCAGTACTTC.

The gene calls are TRBV2 and TRBJ2-1, with D perhaps TRBD2 (6 bases). Germline assignment: CDR1 SNHLY and CDR2 FYNNEI. The CDR3 consists of 14 residues. Trimming left V 3 bases short and J 5 bases short, with 11 bases between. The CDR3 region is CASSDRGINNEQFF. CDR3 DNA sequence: TGTGCCAGCAGTGATCGGGGGATTAACAATGAGCAGTTCTTC.